One sample yielded the 16 T cell receptor beta chains listed below, sequenced in a study of blood T cell repertoires in COVID-19. Profiled with immunoSEQ multiplex PCR; TCRdb holds only in-frame clones, not every one. Found here are hundreds of thousands of clones, 82% of them singletons; the top ten hold 4.5% to 6%. Specimen: peripheral blood. Source of these receptors: a woman aged 80 or older with active or convalescent COVID-19.

The rearrangement links TRBV6-2 or TRBV6-3 to TRBJ2-5; TRBD2 aligns across 8 bases. J was trimmed by 1 base and V by 6 bases; bases with no gene match: 7. The CDR3 has 15 residues. Germline V gene sequence: CDR1 MNHEY, CDR2 SVGEGT. DNA for the CDR3: TGTGCCAGCAGCCCAGCGGGGGCCCCCCAAGAGACCCAGTACTTC. It specifies CASSPAGAPQETQYF.

This clone was seen a handful of times. The genes are TRBV2 and TRBJ1-3; 8 bases map to TRBD1. The germline CDR1 and CDR2 sequences are SNHLY and FYNNEI. This CDR3 has 17 amino acids. J was trimmed by 3 bases and V by 3 bases; bases with no gene match: 10. The DNA for the CDR3 is TGTGCCAGCAGTGATAGGACAGGGTCCCTTAGTGGAAACACCATATATTTT. As protein: CASSDRTGSLSGNTIYF.

About this clone itself: This sample includes further DNA sequences coding for the same CDR3. J is TRBJ1-6 and V is TRBV9; 9 nucleotides agree with TRBD1. CDR1 and CDR2 from the germline V gene are SGDLS and YYNGEE. This CDR3 contains 15 residues. V was pared by 4 bases and J by 5 bases, with 4 bases of the junction left unmatched. The CDR3 bases are TGTGCCAGCAGCAGCCGGGACAGGGATAATTCACCCCTCCACTTT. Its translation: CASSSRDRDNSPLHF.

The rearrangement links TRBV29-1 to TRBJ1-1, with TRBD1 identical over 10 bases. CDR1 SQVTM and CDR2 ANQGSEA come from the germline V gene. This CDR3 has 14 amino acids. The V segment lost 6 bases and the J segment 4 bases; nucleotides outside the gene matches: 8. CDR3 in DNA: TGCAGCGTGGACGACAGGGGGCCAGTCACTGAAGCTTTCTTT. It yields the protein CSVDDRGPVTEAFF.

The chain joins TRBV5-1 to TRBJ2-5; maybe TRBD2 (6 bases). The CDR3 length is 14 residues. Germline CDR1 SGHRS, CDR2 YFSETQ. The V end lost 0 bases, the J end lost 5 bases, and 11 bases lay between the germline ends. As DNA, the CDR3 is TGCGCCAGCAGCTTGGCGGGGGTGAAGGAGACCCAGTACTTC. It codes for CASSLAGVKETQYF. Full variable domain (missing parts from reference TRBV5-1 and TRBJ2-5): KAGVTQTPRYLIKTRGQQVTLSCSPISGHRSVSWYQQTPGQGLQFLFEYFSETQRNKGNFPGRFSGRQFSNSRSEMNVSTLELGDSALYLCASSLAGVKETQYFGPGTRLLVL.

This clone occurred a few times. The rearrangement uses TRBV10-3 and TRBJ1-4; D perhaps matches TRBD1 (6 bases). The CDR3 covers 18 residues. The ends were cut back, 4 bases at V and 0 bases at J, with 18 bases in the middle. Looked up from germline, CDR1 is ENHRY and CDR2 is SYGVKD. In nucleotides, the CDR3 is TGTGCCATCAGTGTCGGCAGGGGCGGTGGGGCAACTAATGAAAAACTGTTTTTT. Translation: CAISVGRGGGATNEKLFF.

CDR3 DNA sequence: TGTGCCTGGAGTGCACGCCCTGGGACAGGGATAAACACCGGGGAGCTGTTTTTT. Residues: CAWSARPGTGINTGELFF. The chain recombines TRBV30 with TRBJ2-2; TRBD1 aligns across 9 bases. V lost 1 base and J lost 2; bases outside the gene matches: 11. The germline V gene encodes CDR1 GTSNPN and CDR2 SVGIG (reference sequence). CDR3 length equals 18 residues.

This rearrangement joins TRBV28 to TRBJ2-5, with 9 bases lining up with TRBD2. Germline loops: CDR1 MDHEN, CDR2 SYDVKM. The V segment lost 2 bases and the J segment 3 bases; nucleotides outside the gene matches: 19. The CDR3 runs to 20 residues. The CDR3 DNA is TGTGCCAGCAGTTTAATATTCAGGCGGGGGGGTGCCACCGAAAAAGAGACCCAGTACTTC. Protein: CASSLIFRRGGATEKETQYF.

V usage is TRBV28 and J usage is TRBJ1-5, with 10 bases aligning to TRBD1. The CDR3 is 16 amino acids. Germline trimming cut 6 bases from V and 5 bases from J; bases unmatched to any gene: 10. Germline-derived CDR1 and CDR2 are MDHEN and SYDVKM. The CDR3 region is CASSPRKTGGYQPQHF. The CDR3 DNA follows: TGTGCCAGCAGCCCACGAAAGACAGGGGGCTATCAGCCCCAGCATTTT.

The CDR3 spells CASSSRLGGYEQYF. The CDR3 DNA reads as TGTGCCAGCAGCTCCCGACTGGGTGGCTACGAGCAGTACTTC. The chain has TRBV11-2 and TRBJ2-7; no reliable D call. Between the trimmed V and J ends, which lost 4 bases and 3 bases, there was a span of 13 bases. The CDR3 contains 14 residues. Germline CDR1 is SGHAT and CDR2 is FQNNGV. The variable domain in full, completed from reference TRBV11-2 and TRBJ2-7, reads EAGVAQSPRYKIIEKRQSVAFWCNPISGHATLYWYQQILGQGPKLLIQFQNNGVVDDSQLPKDRFSAERLKGVDSTLKIQPAKLEDSAVYLCASSSRLGGYEQYFGPGTRLTVT.

The chain has TRBV5-6 and TRBJ2-5; possible D gene TRBD1, 6 bases. This CDR3 has 14 amino acids. V dropped 0 bases and J dropped 4 bases, with 10 bases sitting between them. The germline gives CDR1 SGHDT, CDR2 YYEEEE. The CDR3 reads CASSLGNRVETQYF. The CDR3 nucleotides are TGTGCCAGCAGCTTGGGTAACAGGGTAGAGACCCAGTACTTC. The full variable domain, in which reference TRBV5-6 and TRBJ2-5 provide the parts outside the CDR3, is DAGVTQSPTHLIKTRGQQVTLRCSPKSGHDTVSWYQQALGQGPQFIFQYYEEEERQRGNFPDRFSGHQFPNYSSELNVNALLLGDSALYLCASSLGNRVETQYFGPGTRLLVL.

The chain links TRBV24-1 to TRBJ2-3, with D maybe TRBD1 (5 bases). Trimming took off 2 bases at V and 2 bases at J, with 10 bases between the two ends. Germline V gives CDR1 KGHDR, CDR2 SFDVKD. This CDR3 is 15 amino acids long. The CDR3 sequence is CATSDSRVYTDTQYF. CDR3 coding DNA: TGTGCCACCAGTGATTCCAGGGTATACACAGATACGCAGTATTTT.

This clone was detected a few times. This chain's CDR3 is CASRHTGGGGYTF. The DNA for the CDR3 is TGTGCCAGCAGGCATACAGGGGGTGGAGGCTACACCTTC. The chain carries TRBV11-2 and TRBJ1-2, with TRBD1 matching over 8 bases. Unmatched junction bases numbered 8, after V lost 6 bases and J lost 8 bases. This CDR3 comprises 13 residues. CDR1 is SGHAT, CDR2 FQNNGV, per germline.

Only a few counts were recorded for this clone. The CDR3 loop reads CASSIRRGDEQYF. CDR3 sequence (DNA): TGTGCCAGTAGTATAAGGAGGGGTGACGAGCAGTACTTC. This chain connects TRBV19 to TRBJ2-7; D may be TRBD2 (6 bases). Deletions cut 2 bases from V and 5 bases from J, with 10 bases between. The CDR3 totals 13 residues. The V gene's germline CDR1 is LNHDA and CDR2 SQIVND (reference sequence).

The rearrangement joins TRBV6-6 to TRBJ2-5; D is ambiguous. Germline assignment: CDR1 MNHNY and CDR2 SVGAGI (reference sequence). This CDR3 region has 15 residues. Trimming pared 5 bases from V and 1 base from J, leaving 14 bases between. The DNA for the CDR3 is TGTGCCAGCAGTCCTGCCCGGGTCCTCCAAGAGACCCAGTACTTC. Amino acid sequence: CASSPARVLQETQYF.

The chain couples TRBV28 to TRBJ1-1; TRBD1 is a possible D gene (6 bases). Germline V gene data show CDR1 as MDHEN and CDR2 as SYDVKM. Between the trimmed V and J ends, which lost 6 bases and 2 bases, there was a span of 16 bases. The CDR3 runs to 15 residues. In DNA form, the CDR3 reads TGTGCCAGCAGATCTCCGGGACACTCCAACACTGAAGCTTTCTTT. This translates into CASRSPGHSNTEAFF.